The 12 T cell receptor beta chains reported below all come from one sample, sequenced in a study of identifying expanded T cells in peripheral blood. The table came from immunoSEQ multiplex PCR; TCRdb's copy has only in-frame clones and leaves some out. The sample carries fewer than 60,000 clones, approximately 80% recorded once. Sequenced material: blood. All receptors come from a person between 18 and 75 years old in good health.

This sequence joins TRBV5-6 and TRBJ1-2; D remains unclear. There are 14 residues in the CDR3. V was cut by 0 bases and J by 2 bases, with 8 bases left in between. Looked up from germline, CDR1 is SGHDT and CDR2 is YYEEEE. In DNA, the CDR3 is TGTGCCAGCAGCTTGGTCGGCGGAAACTATGGCTACACCTTC. This translates into CASSLVGGNYGYTF.

This chain joins TRBV5-4 and TRBJ2-1; a weak D match, TRBD1 (6 bases). With 3 bases removed from V and 2 bases from J, the gap between germline ends came to 9 bases. The length of the CDR3 is 14 residues. The V gene's germline CDR1 is SGHNT and CDR2 YYREEE (reference sequence). In DNA form, the CDR3 reads TGTGCCAGCAGCTCCAGGGGAACCTACAATGAGCAGTTCTTC. It encodes CASSSRGTYNEQFF.

The chain uses TRBV5-8 and TRBJ1-5, with a weak D call TRBD1 (5 bases). The CDR3 contains 14 residues. Trimming stripped 3 bases from V and 10 bases from J, with 17 bases between. In germline, CDR1 is SGHTS, CDR2 YDEGEE. The CDR3 loop is CASSSKGTVRPQHF. DNA for the CDR3: TGTGCCAGCAGCTCTAAGGGGACGGTCCGTCCCCAGCATTTT.

The V call is TRBV27, the J call TRBJ2-7; D possibly matches TRBD1 or TRBD2 (5 bases each). Per the germline V gene, CDR1 is MNHEY and CDR2 is SMNVEV (reference sequence). Trimming cost V 5 bases and J 12 bases, with 23 bases left between them. This CDR3 region has 14 residues. The CDR3 spells CASSPKVGTAKGYF. For the CDR3, the DNA is TGTGCCAGCAGTCCTAAAGTCGGGACCGCAAAGGGGTACTTC.

The J gene is TRBJ2-1, the V gene TRBV30, with 7 positions matching TRBD1. The CDR3 consists of 16 residues. Trimming at V came to 2 bases and at J to 7 bases, leaving 14 bases not matched to a gene. The germline gives CDR1 GTSNPN, CDR2 SVGIG (reference sequence). The CDR3 nucleotides read TGTGCCTGGAGTTTTAGGGGGCCCACTAGGGGGAATGAGCAGTTCTTC. Encoded protein: CAWSFRGPTRGNEQFF. Variable domain in full (rest from reference TRBV30 and TRBJ2-1): SQTIHQWPATLVQPVGSPLSLECTVEGTSNPNLYWYRQAAGRGLQLLFYSVGIGQISSEVPQNLSASRPQDRQFILSSKKLLLSDSGFYLCAWSFRGPTRGNEQFFGPGTRLTVL.

The sample holds one count of this clone. The chain combines TRBV7-2 with TRBJ2-1; D possibly uses TRBD1 or TRBD2 (5 bases each). Germline V CDR1 and CDR2: SGHTA, FQGNSA. The CDR3 loop spans 16 amino acids. V lost 2 bases, J lost 3 bases, and 14 bases lay in between. The CDR3 coding sequence is TGTGCCAGCAGCTTACGAGCCGGGACCCTCTACAATGAGCAGTTCTTC. It specifies CASSLRAGTLYNEQFF. Together with reference TRBV7-2 and TRBJ2-1, the CDR3 gives the full variable domain: GAGVSQSPSNKVTEKGKDVELRCDPISGHTALYWYRQSLGQGLEFLIYFQGNSAPDKSGLPSDRFSAERTGGSVSTLTIQRTQQEDSAVYLCASSLRAGTLYNEQFFGPGTRLTVL.

This chain links TRBV4-1 with TRBJ2-3; the match to TRBD2 covers 9 bases. With V trimmed by 0 bases and J by 2 bases, 6 bases remained unmatched. CDR1 MGHRA and CDR2 YSYEKL come from the germline V gene. The CDR3 runs to 17 residues. The CDR3 here is CASSQDWASGATDTQYF. The CDR3 DNA reads as TGCGCCAGCAGCCAAGATTGGGCTAGCGGGGCCACAGATACGCAGTATTTT.

The chain uses TRBV29-1 and TRBJ2-5; D is unresolved. Germline CDR1 is SQVTM and CDR2 is ANQGSEA. This CDR3 comprises 12 residues. The V gene lost 1 base and the J gene lost 6 bases, with 9 bases spanning the gap. The CDR3 coding sequence is TGCAGCGTTGAAGGGGATTCGCAGACCCAGTACTTC. Its translation: CSVEGDSQTQYF.

The CDR3 DNA reads TGTGCCAGCAGACAAGGGGGTCAGAACACTGAAGCTTTCTTT. This codes for CASRQGGQNTEAFF. The V and J genes are TRBV6-6 and TRBJ1-1; maybe TRBD1 (6 bases). The germline V gene has CDR1 MNHNY and CDR2 SVGAGI (reference sequence). Trimming took off 6 bases at V and 1 base at J, with 12 bases between the two ends. There are 14 residues in the CDR3.

This chain connects TRBV13 to TRBJ2-5, with TRBD1 identical over 8 bases. This CDR3 spans 14 amino acids. Germline V gene lookup returns CDR1 PRHDT and CDR2 FYEKMQ (reference sequence). J was trimmed by 4 bases and V by 0 bases; bases with no gene match: 1. This chain's CDR3 is CASSLGQGGETQYF. The CDR3 DNA reads TGTGCCAGCAGCTTAGGACAGGGGGGAGAGACCCAGTACTTC.

This chain joins TRBV5-8 and TRBJ1-1; D gene ambiguous. Germline V gene sequence: CDR1 SGHTS, CDR2 YDEGEE. CDR3 length equals 11 residues. V was cut by 6 bases and J by 6 bases, with 9 bases left in between. The CDR3 reads CASTEGAEAFF. The CDR3 DNA follows: TGTGCCAGCACCGAAGGAGCTGAAGCTTTCTTT.

The chain employs TRBV5-8 and TRBJ1-2; D gene uncertain. There are 14 residues in the CDR3. Germline lookup yields CDR1 SGHTS and CDR2 YDEGEE. The V end was cut by 0 bases, the J end by 2 bases, with 8 bases between. This CDR3 is CASSLAPGNYGYTF. The CDR3 region has the DNA TGTGCCAGCAGCTTGGCCCCGGGCAACTATGGCTACACCTTC.